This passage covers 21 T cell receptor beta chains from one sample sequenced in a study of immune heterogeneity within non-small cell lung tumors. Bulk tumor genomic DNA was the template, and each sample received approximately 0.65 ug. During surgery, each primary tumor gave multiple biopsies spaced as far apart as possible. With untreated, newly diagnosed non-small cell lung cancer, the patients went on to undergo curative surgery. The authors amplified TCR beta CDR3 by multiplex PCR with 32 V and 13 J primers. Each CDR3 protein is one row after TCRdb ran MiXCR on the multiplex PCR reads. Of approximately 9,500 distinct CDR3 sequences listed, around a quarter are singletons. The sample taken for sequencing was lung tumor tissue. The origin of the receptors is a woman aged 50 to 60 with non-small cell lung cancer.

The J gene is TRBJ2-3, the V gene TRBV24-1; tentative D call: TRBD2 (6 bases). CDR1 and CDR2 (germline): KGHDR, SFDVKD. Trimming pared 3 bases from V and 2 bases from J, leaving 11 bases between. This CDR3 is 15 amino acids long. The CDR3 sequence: CATSDPGSNTDTQYF. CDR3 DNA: TGTGCCACCAGTGATCCCGGGAGCAACACAGATACGCAGTATTTT.

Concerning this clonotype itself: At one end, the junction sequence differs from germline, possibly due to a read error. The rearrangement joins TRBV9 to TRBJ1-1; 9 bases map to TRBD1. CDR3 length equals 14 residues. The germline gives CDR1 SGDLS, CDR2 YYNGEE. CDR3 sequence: CPSSPLTGGSEAFF. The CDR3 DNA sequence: TGTCCCAGCAGCCCCCTTACAGGGGGCTCTGAAGCTTTCTTT.

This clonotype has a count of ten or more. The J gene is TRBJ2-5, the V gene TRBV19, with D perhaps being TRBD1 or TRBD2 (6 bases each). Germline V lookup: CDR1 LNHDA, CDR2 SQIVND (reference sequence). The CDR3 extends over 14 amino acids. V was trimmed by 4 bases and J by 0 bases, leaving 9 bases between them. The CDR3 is CASSKRGHQETQYF. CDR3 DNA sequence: TGTGCCAGTAGTAAACGGGGGCACCAAGAGACCCAGTACTTC.

CDR3 amino acids: CASSEAGRWDRGWTDTQYF. For the CDR3, the DNA is TGTGCCAGCAGTGAAGCTGGTAGGTGGGATCGAGGATGGACAGATACGCAGTATTTT. The chain couples TRBV25-1 to TRBJ2-3; D remains ambiguous. Trimming stripped 2 bases from V and 3 bases from J, with 24 bases between. CDR1 and CDR2 from the germline V gene are MGHDK and SYGVNS. CDR3 length: 19 amino acids.

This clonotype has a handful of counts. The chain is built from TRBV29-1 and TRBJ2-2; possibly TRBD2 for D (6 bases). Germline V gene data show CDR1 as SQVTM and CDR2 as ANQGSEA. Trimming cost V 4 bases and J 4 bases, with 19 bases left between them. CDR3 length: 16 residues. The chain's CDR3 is CSVASGGGPTTGELFF. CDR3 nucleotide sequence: TGCAGCGTTGCCAGTGGAGGAGGGCCGACCACCGGGGAGCTGTTTTTT.

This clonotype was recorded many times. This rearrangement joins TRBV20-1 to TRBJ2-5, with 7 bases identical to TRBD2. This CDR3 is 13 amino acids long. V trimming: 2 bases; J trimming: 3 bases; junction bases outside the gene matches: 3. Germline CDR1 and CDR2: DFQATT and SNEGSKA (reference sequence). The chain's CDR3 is CSARSGGKETQYF. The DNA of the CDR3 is TGCAGTGCTAGATCCGGGGGGAAAGAGACCCAGTACTTC.

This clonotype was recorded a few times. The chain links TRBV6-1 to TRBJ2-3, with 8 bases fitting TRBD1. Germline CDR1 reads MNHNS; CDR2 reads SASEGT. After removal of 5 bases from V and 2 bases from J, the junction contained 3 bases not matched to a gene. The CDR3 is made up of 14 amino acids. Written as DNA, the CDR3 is TGTGCCAGCAGTCCAGGGGGCATCACAGATACGCAGTATTTT. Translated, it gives CASSPGGITDTQYF.

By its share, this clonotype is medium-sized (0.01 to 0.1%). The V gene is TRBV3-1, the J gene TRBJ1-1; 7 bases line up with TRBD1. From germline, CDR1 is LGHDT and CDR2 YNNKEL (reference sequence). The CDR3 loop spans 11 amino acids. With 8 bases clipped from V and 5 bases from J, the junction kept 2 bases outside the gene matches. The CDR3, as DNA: TGTGCCAGCGCAGGGGGGACTGAAGCTTTCTTT. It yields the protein CASAGGTEAFF.

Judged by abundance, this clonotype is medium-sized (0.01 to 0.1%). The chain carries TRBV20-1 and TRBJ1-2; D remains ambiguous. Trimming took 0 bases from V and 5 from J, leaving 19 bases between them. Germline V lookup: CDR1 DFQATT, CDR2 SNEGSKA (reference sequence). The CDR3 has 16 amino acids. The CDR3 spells CSARDIAFPPGYGYTF. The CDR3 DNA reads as TGCAGTGCTAGAGATATTGCGTTCCCCCCCGGGTATGGCTACACCTTC.

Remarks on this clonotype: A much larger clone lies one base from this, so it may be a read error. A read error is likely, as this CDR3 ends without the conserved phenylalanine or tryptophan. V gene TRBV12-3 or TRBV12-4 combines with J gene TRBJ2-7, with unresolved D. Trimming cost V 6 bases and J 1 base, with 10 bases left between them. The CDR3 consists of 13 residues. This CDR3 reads CASRMHGSYEQYL. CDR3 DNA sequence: TGTGCCAGCAGGATGCATGGTTCCTACGAGCAGTACCTC.

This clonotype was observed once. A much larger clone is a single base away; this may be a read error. The CDR3, as DNA: TGTGCCAGTATTAAACGGGTGTGGTCGAACACTGAAGCTTTCTTT. Encoded protein: CASIKRVWSNTEAFF. This rearrangement joins TRBV19 to TRBJ1-1; D gene unclear. V lost 7 bases and J lost 1, with 16 bases in between. The CDR3 sequence is 15 residues long. Germline V gene data show CDR1 as LNHDA and CDR2 as SQIVND (reference sequence).

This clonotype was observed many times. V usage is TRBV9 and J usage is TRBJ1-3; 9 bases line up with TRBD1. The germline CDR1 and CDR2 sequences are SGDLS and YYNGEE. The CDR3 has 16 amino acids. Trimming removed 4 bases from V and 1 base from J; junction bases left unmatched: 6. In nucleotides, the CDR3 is TGTGCCAGCAGCACCCTCGGGACAGGGTCTGGAAACACCATATATTTT. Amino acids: CASSTLGTGSGNTIYF. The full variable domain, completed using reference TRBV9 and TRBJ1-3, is DSGVTQTPKHLITATGQRVTLRCSPRSGDLSVYWYQQSLDQGLQFLIQYYNGEERAKGNILERFSAQQFPDLHSELNLSSLELGDSALYFCASSTLGTGSGNTIYFGEGSWLTVV.

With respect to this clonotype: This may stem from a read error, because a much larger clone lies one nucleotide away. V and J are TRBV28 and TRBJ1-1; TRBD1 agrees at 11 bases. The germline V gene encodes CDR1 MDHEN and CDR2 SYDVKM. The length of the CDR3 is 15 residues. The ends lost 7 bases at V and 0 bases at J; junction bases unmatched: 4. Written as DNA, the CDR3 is TGTGCCAGCAACCCGGGACAGGGGGTGAACACTGAAGCTTTCTTT. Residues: CASNPGQGVNTEAFF.

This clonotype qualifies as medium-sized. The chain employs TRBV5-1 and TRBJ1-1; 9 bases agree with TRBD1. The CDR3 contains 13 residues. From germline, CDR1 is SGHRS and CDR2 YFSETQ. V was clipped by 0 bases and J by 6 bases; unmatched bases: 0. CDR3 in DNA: TGCGCCAGCAGCTTGGGACAGGGGGCTGAAGCTTTCTTT. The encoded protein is CASSLGQGAEAFF.

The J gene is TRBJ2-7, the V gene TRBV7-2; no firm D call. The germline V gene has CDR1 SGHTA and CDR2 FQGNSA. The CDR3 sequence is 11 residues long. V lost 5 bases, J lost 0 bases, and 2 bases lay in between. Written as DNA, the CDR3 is TGTGCCAGCAGCCTCTCCTACGAGCAGTACTTC. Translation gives CASSLSYEQYF.

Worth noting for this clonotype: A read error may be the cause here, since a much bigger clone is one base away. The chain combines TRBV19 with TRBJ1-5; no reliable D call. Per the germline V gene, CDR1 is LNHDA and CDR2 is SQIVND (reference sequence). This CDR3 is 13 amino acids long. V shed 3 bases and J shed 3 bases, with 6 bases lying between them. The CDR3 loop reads CASSMDPNQPQHF. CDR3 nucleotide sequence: TGTGCCAGTAGTATGGATCCCAATCAGCCCCAGCATTTT.

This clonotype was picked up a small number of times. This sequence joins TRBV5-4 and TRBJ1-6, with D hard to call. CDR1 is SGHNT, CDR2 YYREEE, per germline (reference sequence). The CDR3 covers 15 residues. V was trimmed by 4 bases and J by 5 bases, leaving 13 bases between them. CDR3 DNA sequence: TGTGCCAGCAGCGCGCCCGGCCGGAATAATTCACCCCTCCACTTT. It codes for CASSAPGRNNSPLHF.

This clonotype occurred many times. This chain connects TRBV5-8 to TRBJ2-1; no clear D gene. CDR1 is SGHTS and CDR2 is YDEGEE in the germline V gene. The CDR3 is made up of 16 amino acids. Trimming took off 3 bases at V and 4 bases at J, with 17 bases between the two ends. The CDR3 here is CASSSGIYTIYNEQFF. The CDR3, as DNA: TGTGCCAGCAGCTCCGGAATCTATACCATTTACAATGAGCAGTTCTTC.

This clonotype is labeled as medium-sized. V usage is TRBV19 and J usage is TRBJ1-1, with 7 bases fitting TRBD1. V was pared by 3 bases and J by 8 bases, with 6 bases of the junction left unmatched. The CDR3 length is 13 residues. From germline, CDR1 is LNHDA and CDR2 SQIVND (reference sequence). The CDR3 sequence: CASSIEGAKEAFF. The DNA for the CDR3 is TGTGCCAGTAGTATTGAGGGGGCGAAGGAAGCTTTCTTT.

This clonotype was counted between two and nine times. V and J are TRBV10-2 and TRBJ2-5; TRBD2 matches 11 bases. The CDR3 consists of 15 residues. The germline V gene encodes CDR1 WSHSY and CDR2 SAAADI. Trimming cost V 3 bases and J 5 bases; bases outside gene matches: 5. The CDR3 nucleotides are TGCGCCAGCAGTGAAACTAGCGGGAGTTCGGAGACCCAGTACTTC. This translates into CASSETSGSSETQYF.

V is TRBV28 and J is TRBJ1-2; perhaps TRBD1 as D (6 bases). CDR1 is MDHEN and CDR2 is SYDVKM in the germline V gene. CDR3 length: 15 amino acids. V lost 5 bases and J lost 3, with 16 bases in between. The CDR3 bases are TGTGCCAGCAGTGCTGATGAGGGGGTAGACTATGGCTACACCTTC. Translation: CASSADEGVDYGYTF.